This passage covers 2 T cell receptor beta chains from one sample sequenced in a study of beta chain features in type 1 diabetes. The study reverse transcribed the entire isolated RNA, so it sequenced expressed TCRB transcripts. Libraries were prepared by immunoSEQ multiplex PCR; TCRdb keeps only in-frame clonotypes and omits some of them. The sample holds roughly 310,000 clones, more than 9.5% seen once. The sequenced sample was naive CD4+ T cells from blood. The receptors were sampled from a young woman in good health.

This clone was counted only a few times. The chain links TRBV6-1 to TRBJ2-3; 8 bases align to TRBD1. The V and J ends lost 6 bases and 1 base, in that order; junction bases with no gene match: 3. Germline V lookup: CDR1 MNHNS, CDR2 SASEGT. The length of the CDR3 is 14 residues. CDR3 bases: TGTGCCAGCAGAACGACAGGGGGCACAGATACGCAGTATTTT. Amino acid sequence: CASRTTGGTDTQYF.

The rearrangement joins TRBV11-2 to TRBJ2-1; TRBD2 might be the D (5 bases). This CDR3 has 14 amino acids. V was shortened by 3 bases and J by 4 bases, with 10 bases between the two germline ends. Per the germline V gene, CDR1 is SGHAT and CDR2 is FQNNGV. The CDR3 protein is CASSLRRDYNEQFF. The CDR3 DNA sequence: TGTGCCAGCAGCTTGCGTCGGGATTACAATGAGCAGTTCTTC.